These 22 T cell receptor beta chains came from one sample sequenced in a study of cytomegalovirus exposure and HLA in healthy donors (dated by TCRdb to the late 2010s). The library came from the immunoSEQ multiplex PCR assay. The multiplex PCR relied on a mix of 60 forward primers for TCR Vbeta segments and 13 reverse primers for TCR Jbeta segments. TCRdb carries this immuneACCESS record with in-frame sequences only. Its versions omit some clonotypes, under half of them owing to an unresolved V gene in the studies checked, with the rest unexplained. The sample table lists some 100,000 clones, 70% to 80% of them with a count of one. About 5% of the sample goes to the ten largest clones. Specimen: PBMCs. The source of these receptors is a man over 45 in good health and CMV-seropositive.

This clone was counted a few times. The chain recombines TRBV5-1 with TRBJ2-5; 9 positions agree with TRBD1. The V gene end was trimmed by 3 bases and the J gene end by 9 bases; junction bases not matched to a gene: 9. The germline V gene has CDR1 SGHRS and CDR2 YFSETQ. The CDR3 is 14 residues long. CDR3 in DNA: TGCGCCAGCAGCTCCGGGACAGGGAGGAGTCCCCAGTACTTC. Encoded protein: CASSSGTGRSPQYF.

The CDR3 spells CAWSRLDRDYEQFF. Here the CDR3 DNA reads TGTGCCTGGAGCCGGCTGGACAGGGATTATGAGCAGTTCTTC. This chain connects TRBV30 to TRBJ2-1, with 8 bases matching TRBD1. Germline V lookup: CDR1 GTSNPN, CDR2 SVGIG (reference sequence). With V trimmed by 3 bases and J by 8 bases, 9 bases remained unmatched. The CDR3 covers 14 residues. Drawing the rest from reference TRBV30 and TRBJ2-1, the complete variable domain is SQTIHQWPATLVQPVGSPLSLECTVEGTSNPNLYWYRQAAGRGLQLLFYSVGIGQISSEVPQNLSASRPQDRQFILSSKKLLLSDSGFYLCAWSRLDRDYEQFFGPGTRLTVL.

This sequence joins TRBV5-1 and TRBJ1-1; 7 nucleotides line up with TRBD1. The CDR3 runs 15 residues. V lost 7 bases and J lost 5; bases outside the gene matches: 14. Germline CDR1 SGHRS, CDR2 YFSETQ. CDR3 sequence: CASGPTTGLGTEAFF. The CDR3 DNA sequence: TGCGCCAGCGGACCTACGACAGGGCTCGGGACTGAAGCTTTCTTT.

The chain carries TRBV5-1 and TRBJ2-7; tentatively, D is TRBD2 (5 bases). Germline loops: CDR1 SGHRS, CDR2 YFSETQ. There are 14 residues in the CDR3. The V and J ends lost 5 bases and 4 bases respectively, with 16 bases between them. The CDR3 DNA sequence: TGCGCCAGCAGGGAGGCCTCGGGATTATACGAGCAGTACTTC. Amino acid sequence: CASREASGLYEQYF.

The chain joins TRBV5-4 to TRBJ1-4; D uncertain. Per the germline V gene, CDR1 is SGHNT and CDR2 is YYREEE (reference sequence). This CDR3 comprises 13 residues. V was clipped by 4 bases and J by 12 bases, with 16 bases between them. The CDR3 here is CASSPGVGRELFF. The CDR3 bases are TGTGCCAGCAGCCCTGGGGTAGGGAGGGAACTGTTTTTT.

In its sample, this clone was seen once. The chain links TRBV28 to TRBJ2-5; D may be TRBD2 (5 bases). Between the trimmed V and J ends, which lost 6 bases and 4 bases, there was a span of 18 bases. CDR1 and CDR2 (germline): MDHEN, SYDVKM. The CDR3 is 15 amino acids. The CDR3 coding sequence is TGTGCCAGCAGCCGCCCCGGGGTATCCTTAGAGACCCAGTACTTC. Translating it yields CASSRPGVSLETQYF.

The V gene is TRBV2, the J gene TRBJ2-5, with D possibly being TRBD2 (7 bases). V was cut by 8 bases and J by 5 bases, with 15 bases left in between. The length of the CDR3 is 13 residues. Germline V gene sequence: CDR1 SNHLY, CDR2 FYNNEI. The chain's CDR3 is CASLDGGRETQYF. The CDR3 bases are TGTGCCAGCCTAGACGGGGGGCGGGAGACCCAGTACTTC.

This clone was recorded only once. V and J are TRBV18 and TRBJ1-1, with TRBD1 matching over 7 bases. With V trimmed by 5 bases and J by 3 bases, 3 bases remained unmatched. The CDR3 length is 13 residues. The germline CDR1 and CDR2 sequences are KGHSH and LQKENI. This CDR3 reads CASSTGQDTEAFF. CDR3 sequence (DNA): TGTGCCAGCTCAACTGGACAGGACACTGAAGCTTTCTTT.

V and J are TRBV4-1 and TRBJ2-3; TRBD2 matches at 9 bases. The CDR3 is made up of 19 amino acids. Trimming at V came to 4 bases and at J to 4 bases, leaving 18 bases not matched to a gene. The germline gives CDR1 MGHRA, CDR2 YSYEKL. CDR3: CASSLRGLAGVSPPDTQYF. CDR3 coding DNA: TGCGCCAGCAGCCTACGCGGGTTAGCGGGAGTTAGCCCGCCAGATACGCAGTATTTT.

The chain is built from TRBV4-3 and TRBJ2-3, with D possibly matching TRBD1 (6 bases). Germline V gives CDR1 LGHNA, CDR2 YSLEER. This CDR3 is built from 17 residues. V shed 4 bases and J shed 6 bases, with 23 bases lying between them. As DNA, the CDR3 is TGCGCCAGCAGCCTCCAGACAGGCCAGAACCATGGGGATACGCAGTATTTT. Its translation: CASSLQTGQNHGDTQYF.

The gene calls are TRBV10-1 and TRBJ2-7; TRBD1 matches 7 bases. The CDR3 spans 14 residues. J was trimmed by 3 bases and V by 8 bases; bases with no gene match: 10. Germline CDR1 is WNHNN and CDR2 is SYGVQD (reference sequence). The CDR3 nucleotides are TGCGCCAGCTCCACCGGGACAGATAACTACGAGCAGTACTTC. This translates into CASSTGTDNYEQYF.

This chain joins TRBV5-8 and TRBJ1-1; maybe TRBD1 (6 bases). The germline V gene encodes CDR1 SGHTS and CDR2 YDEGEE. The CDR3 runs 15 residues. V lost 4 bases to trimming and J lost 1 base, with 14 bases between them. CDR3 coding DNA: TGTGCCAGCAGCCAAGACAGGATATCGAACACTGAAGCTTTCTTT. The encoded protein is CASSQDRISNTEAFF.

This clone was detected a few times. Compared with germline, one end of the junction differs, possibly owing to a read error. Other nucleotide sequences from this sample produce the same CDR3. CDR3 bases: TGTGCGAGCAGCCCGAGACAGGGGGCCTCCGGGATGGGAGAGCAGTACTTC. Protein sequence: CASSPRQGASGMGEQYF. The J gene is TRBJ2-7, the V gene TRBV7-9, with 10 bases aligning to TRBD1. Germline CDR1 SEHNR, CDR2 FQNEAQ (reference sequence). The CDR3 runs to 17 residues.

V gene TRBV7-7 combines with J gene TRBJ1-1; TRBD1 agrees at 7 bases. The V gene's germline CDR1 is SSHAT and CDR2 FNYEAQ (reference sequence). This CDR3 is 16 amino acids long. V shed 4 bases, J shed 1 base, and the junction held 9 bases outside the gene matches. This chain's CDR3 is CASSSDPGQTNTEAFF. As DNA, the CDR3 is TGTGCCAGCAGCTCGGATCCGGGACAGACGAACACTGAAGCTTTCTTT. The full variable domain, completed using reference TRBV7-7 and TRBJ1-1, is GAGVSQSPRYKVTKRGQDVTLRCDPISSHATLYWYQQALGQGPEFLTYFNYEAQPDKSGLPSDRFSAERPEGSISTLTIQRTEQRDSAMYRCASSSDPGQTNTEAFFGQGTRLTVV.

The gene calls are TRBV19 and TRBJ2-5; perhaps TRBD2 as D (6 bases). With 3 bases removed from V and 1 base from J, the gap between germline ends came to 12 bases. CDR1 is LNHDA, CDR2 SQIVND, per germline (reference sequence). This CDR3 is 15 amino acids long. This chain's CDR3 is CASSIMAGPQETQYF. The CDR3 nucleotides are TGTGCCAGTAGTATTATGGCGGGGCCCCAAGAGACCCAGTACTTC.

This chain uses TRBV5-1 with TRBJ1-4; possible D gene TRBD1, 6 bases. Trimming left V 3 bases short and J 6 bases short, with 12 bases between. Germline CDR1 is SGHRS and CDR2 is YFSETQ. This CDR3 comprises 14 residues. In DNA form, the CDR3 reads TGCGCCAGCAGCTCAGGAGGGGGGGATGAAAAACTGTTTTTT. It codes for CASSSGGGDEKLFF.

V gene TRBV4-1 combines with J gene TRBJ2-5; 7 nucleotides align to TRBD2. Per germline, CDR1 MGHRA and CDR2 YSYEKL. The V gene end was trimmed by 0 bases and the J gene end by 2 bases; junction bases not matched to a gene: 9. The CDR3 has 17 amino acids. CDR3 in DNA: TGCGCCAGCAGCCAAGAGGCTCAGACTAGCAGGCAAGAGACCCAGTACTTC. The encoded protein is CASSQEAQTSRQETQYF.

This clone has just one count. This rearrangement joins TRBV2 to TRBJ2-7, with TRBD2 identical over 8 bases. In germline, CDR1 is SNHLY, CDR2 FYNNEI. The CDR3 contains 11 residues. Trimming cost V 6 bases and J 12 bases; bases outside gene matches: 7. The chain's CDR3 is CASSGGAARYF. The DNA of the CDR3 is TGTGCCAGCAGCGGGGGGGCGGCAAGGTACTTC. The variable domain in full, with the rest retrieved from reference TRBV2 and TRBJ2-7, is EPEVTQTPSHQVTQMGQEVILRCVPISNHLYFYWYRQILGQKVEFLVSFYNNEISEKSEIFDDQFSVERPDGSNFTLKIRSTKLEDSAMYFCASSGGAARYFGPGTRLTVT.

In DNA form, the CDR3 reads TGTGCCACCAGGCCGGGACTAGCGACAGATACGCAGTATTTT. It is translated as CATRPGLATDTQYF. This sequence joins TRBV10-3 and TRBJ2-3; 10 bases line up with TRBD2. J lost 3 bases, V lost 10 bases, and 7 bases had no gene match. From germline, CDR1 is ENHRY and CDR2 SYGVKD. This CDR3 has 14 amino acids.

The chain is built from TRBV9 and TRBJ2-1, with 7 bases identical to TRBD1. CDR1 SGDLS and CDR2 YYNGEE come from the germline V gene. J was trimmed by 5 bases and V by 0 bases; bases with no gene match: 5. This CDR3 comprises 15 residues. The CDR3 spells CASSVVGTVNNEQFF. The CDR3 DNA reads TGTGCCAGCAGCGTAGTTGGGACAGTTAACAATGAGCAGTTCTTC. Combining the CDR3 with reference TRBV9 and TRBJ2-1 gives the whole variable domain DSGVTQTPKHLITATGQRVTLRCSPRSGDLSVYWYQQSLDQGLQFLIQYYNGEERAKGNILERFSAQQFPDLHSELNLSSLELGDSALYFCASSVVGTVNNEQFFGPGTRLTVL.

The chain carries TRBV10-3 and TRBJ1-6, with TRBD1 as a possible D gene (5 bases). CDR1 and CDR2 from the germline V gene are ENHRY and SYGVKD. The CDR3 is made up of 13 amino acids. V was trimmed by 4 bases and J by 7 bases, leaving 8 bases between them. The CDR3 DNA reads TGTGCCATCAGTGTACAGGAAAATTCACCCCTCCACTTT. Protein: CAISVQENSPLHF.

The gene calls are TRBV2 and TRBJ2-1; D is possibly TRBD1 (6 bases). CDR1 and CDR2 from the germline V gene are SNHLY and FYNNEI. The CDR3 has 15 amino acids. With 5 bases removed from V and 8 bases from J, the gap between germline ends came to 19 bases. This CDR3 is CASSLLGQYGDEQFF. Written as DNA, the CDR3 is TGTGCCAGCAGTTTACTCGGACAGTACGGGGATGAGCAGTTCTTC.